This T cell receptor beta chain emerged from a study of blood T cell repertoires in COVID-19. About the study: Specimens from acute and convalescent COVID-19 originated in the United States, Italy and Spain.

V was trimmed by 1 base and J by 8 bases, leaving 10 bases between them. This CDR3 is built from 13 residues. The germline gives CDR1 KGHDR, CDR2 SFDVKD. Authors' methods: Reference gene primer amplification yielded estimated nucleated cell counts. Clones were read by immunoSEQ multiplex PCR, and TCRdb kept only the in-frame ones, dropping some. V and J calls and clone size follow that table, whereas D and trimming were derived from the DNA. The data contain some 97,000 clones, 80% to 95% of them singletons. This receptor was obtained from a man in his sixties with acute or convalescent COVID-19. The J gene is TRBJ1-2, the V gene TRBV24-1; D is possibly TRBD1 (6 bases). Sequencing was carried out using peripheral blood. The CDR3 region has the DNA TGTGCCACCAGTGATTTTACAGGGATCGGCTACACCTTC. This encodes CATSDFTGIGYTF.